This TCR beta chain is from a study of shared clonotypes between healthy human individuals. General study points: Larger estimated richness was generally seen in naive subsets than in memory subsets. Of the naive CD4 clonotypes, roughly 5% were shared across a few donors. Generation probabilities were higher for clonotypes shared across all four sorted-subset donors than for unshared ones.

Adult donors, all healthy and HIV-negative, had no recent acute infections or vaccinations. As to this clone: Its antigen remains unidentified.

TCRdb's copy holds only in-frame clones and misses some; the assay was immunoSEQ multiplex PCR. The sample comprises about 1.1 million clones, 75% to 85% of which are singletons, and roughly 0.65% rests with the top ten. Trimming stripped 4 bases from V and 0 bases from J, with 18 bases between. Germline values: CDR1 MGHRA, CDR2 YSYEKL. The CDR3 contains 17 residues. The sample taken for sequencing was memory CD4+ T cells from PBMCs. The subset: CD45RA-negative fraction. This clonotype was obtained from a man younger than 35 in good health. Some clones in this sample may be carry-over from other donors' samples. This chain links TRBV4-1 with TRBJ1-1, with D maybe TRBD1 (6 bases). CDR3 region: CASSPRAGARVNTEAFF. Written as DNA, the CDR3 is TGCGCCAGCAGCCCGAGGGCGGGGGCCAGGGTGAACACTGAAGCTTTCTTT.